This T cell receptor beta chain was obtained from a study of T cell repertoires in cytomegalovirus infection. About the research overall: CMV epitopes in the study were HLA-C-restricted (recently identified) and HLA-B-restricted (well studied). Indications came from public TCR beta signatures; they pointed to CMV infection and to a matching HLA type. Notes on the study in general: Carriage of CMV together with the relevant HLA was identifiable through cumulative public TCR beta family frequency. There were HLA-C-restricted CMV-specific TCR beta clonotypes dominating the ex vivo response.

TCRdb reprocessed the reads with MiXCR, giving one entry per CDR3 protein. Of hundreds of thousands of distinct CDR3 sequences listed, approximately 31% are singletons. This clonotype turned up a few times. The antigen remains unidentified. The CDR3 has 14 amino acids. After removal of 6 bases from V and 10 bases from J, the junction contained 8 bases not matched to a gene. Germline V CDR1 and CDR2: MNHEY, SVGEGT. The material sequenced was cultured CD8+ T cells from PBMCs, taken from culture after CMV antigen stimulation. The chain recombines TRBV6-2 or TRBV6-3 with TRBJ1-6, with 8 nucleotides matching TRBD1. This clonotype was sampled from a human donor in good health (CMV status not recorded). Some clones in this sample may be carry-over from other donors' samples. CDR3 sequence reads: CASRPGQAGSPLHF. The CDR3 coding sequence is TGTGCCAGCAGACCGGGACAGGCTGGATCACCCCTCCACTTT.